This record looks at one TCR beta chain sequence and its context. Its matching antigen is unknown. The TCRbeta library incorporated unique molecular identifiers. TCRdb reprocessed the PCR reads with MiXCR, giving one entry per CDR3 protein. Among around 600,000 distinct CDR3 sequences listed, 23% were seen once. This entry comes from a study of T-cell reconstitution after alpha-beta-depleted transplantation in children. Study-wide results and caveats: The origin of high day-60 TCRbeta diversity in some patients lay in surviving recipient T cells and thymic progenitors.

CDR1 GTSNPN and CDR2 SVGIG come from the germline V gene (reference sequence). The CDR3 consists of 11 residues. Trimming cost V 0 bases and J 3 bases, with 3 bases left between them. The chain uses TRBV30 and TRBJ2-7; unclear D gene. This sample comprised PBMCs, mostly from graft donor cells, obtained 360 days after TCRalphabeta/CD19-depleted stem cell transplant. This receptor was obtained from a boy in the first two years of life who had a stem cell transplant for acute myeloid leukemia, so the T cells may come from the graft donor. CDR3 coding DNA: TGTGCCTGGAGTGTAGACTACGAGCAGTACTTC. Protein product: CAWSVDYEQYF.